The rows below give T cell receptor beta chains drawn from one sample of a study of chemoradiotherapy in HPV16-positive cancers. The method was immunoSEQ multiplex PCR; TCRdb's version includes in-frame clones alone and lacks a portion of them. Of 30,000 to 35,000 clones listed, roughly nine tenths are singletons. Specimen: blood, collected from a patient who underwent chemoradiotherapy. These receptors came from a human donor with HPV-associated anogenital cancer. The CDR3 runs from the conserved cysteine through the conserved F or W. D genes are given only for firm matches. Not every row has a clone size; where given, it reads once, few, many or a size class.

j_call	d_call	v_call	clone_size	cdr3_aa	cdr3_nt
TRBJ1-1	.	TRBV4-2	.	CASSQGRDTEAFF	TGTGCCAGCAGCCAAGGGCGGGACACTGAAGCTTTCTTT
TRBJ1-6	TRBD1	TRBV10-3	.	CATGFGQDNSPLHF	TGTGCCACTGGATTTGGACAGGATAATTCACCCCTCCACTTT
TRBJ1-5	.	TRBV5-6	.	CATDFLSWPGNQPQHF	TGTGCCACCGACTTCTTATCGTGGCCAGGCAATCAGCCCCAGCATTTT
TRBJ1-2	.	TRBV18	.	CASSPDSKRGYTF	TGTGCCAGCTCACCAGACTCGAAGCGTGGCTACACCTTC
TRBJ1-2	.	TRBV10-3	.	CAISERADYGYTF	TGTGCCATCAGTGAGAGGGCAGACTATGGCTACACCTTC
TRBJ2-2	.	TRBV7-2	.	CASSSANTGELFF	TGTGCCAGCAGTTCCGCGAACACCGGGGAGCTGTTTTTT
TRBJ1-1	.	TRBV9	.	CASSPLIIGTEAFF	TGTGCCAGCAGCCCTCTCATCATCGGCACTGAAGCTTTCTTT
TRBJ2-5	.	TRBV19	.	CASTAVGFEGTQYF	TGTGCCAGTACCGCCGTAGGGTTCGAGGGGACCCAGTACTTC
TRBJ1-5	TRBD1	TRBV2	.	CASSKTGADNQPQHF	TGTGCCAGCAGCAAGACAGGGGCGGACAATCAGCCCCAGCATTTT
TRBJ2-7	.	TRBV6-5	.	CASSPQPTSYEQYF	TGTGCCAGCAGCCCCCAACCGACATCCTACGAGCAGTACTTC
TRBJ2-7	.	TRBV7-2	.	CASSRSPSGPSYEQYF	TGTGCCAGCAGCCGTTCCCCCTCCGGGCCCTCCTACGAGCAGTACTTC
TRBJ1-1	.	TRBV6-5	.	CAGGQLLNTEAFF	TGTGCAGGAGGACAACTCTTGAACACTGAAGCTTTCTTT
TRBJ2-7	TRBD2	TRBV27	.	CASSFRAGLAGSSYEQYF	TGTGCCAGCAGTTTCCGAGCTGGACTAGCGGGGAGCTCCTACGAGCAGTACTTC
TRBJ2-7	TRBD2	TRBV29-1	.	CSVLDSGRDSYEQYF	TGCAGCGTCCTTGATAGCGGGAGGGACTCCTACGAGCAGTACTTC
TRBJ2-5	.	TRBV6-5	once	CASSYRETQYF	TGTGCCAGCAGTTACCGGGAGACCCAGTACTTC
TRBJ1-4	TRBD1	TRBV30	.	CAWSRGPGHEKLFF	TGTGCCTGGAGTAGGGGGCCAGGACATGAAAAACTGTTTTTT
TRBJ1-6	TRBD1	TRBV6-5	.	CATSGGNSPLHF	TGTGCCACTTCAGGGGGAAATTCACCCCTCCACTTT
TRBJ2-7	.	TRBV7-2	.	CASSLLYEQYF	TGTGCCAGCAGCCTTTTATACGAGCAGTACTTC
TRBJ1-2	.	TRBV2	.	CASRTENYGYTF	TGTGCCAGCAGGACTGAAAACTATGGCTACACCTTC
TRBJ2-7	.	TRBV6-6	.	CASSPAVYEQYF	TGTGCCAGCAGCCCCGCAGTATACGAGCAGTACTTC
TRBJ1-2	.	TRBV11-2	.	CASSSDWDYGYTF	TGTGCCAGCAGCTCCGATTGGGACTATGGCTACACCTTC
TRBJ1-2	.	TRBV11-2	.	CASSLDEAFNYGYTF	TGTGCCAGCAGCTTAGATGAAGCCTTTAACTATGGCTACACCTTC
TRBJ1-6	TRBD1	TRBV30	.	CAWSVGQGARNSPLHF	TGTGCCTGGAGTGTAGGACAGGGGGCAAGGAATTCACCCCTCCACTTT
TRBJ2-5	.	TRBV6-6	.	CASSTARGETQYF	TGTGCCAGCAGTACCGCCAGGGGAGAGACCCAGTACTTC
TRBJ1-1	.	TRBV7-2	.	CASSLIGEAFF	TGTGCCAGCAGCTTAATCGGTGAAGCTTTCTTT
TRBJ1-4	.	TRBV5-5	.	CASSPMERRNEKLFF	TGTGCCAGCAGCCCGATGGAGAGGAGGAATGAAAAACTGTTTTTT
TRBJ1-2	.	TRBV7-2	.	CASSQRQTDGYTF	TGTGCCAGCAGCCAGAGACAGACAGATGGCTACACCTTC
TRBJ1-1	.	TRBV29-1	once	CSVSQTNTEAFF	TGCAGCGTTTCACAGACGAACACTGAAGCTTTCTTT
TRBJ2-7	.	TRBV27	few	CASSFGGTVSYEQYF	TGTGCCAGCAGTTTCGGAGGGACGGTCTCCTACGAGCAGTACTTC
TRBJ2-2	.	TRBV18	.	CASSPRTGELFF	TGTGCCAGCTCACCACGGACCGGGGAGCTGTTTTTT
TRBJ2-6	.	TRBV19	.	CASTEPLGSSGANVLTF	TGTGCCAGTACAGAGCCCCTCGGGAGCTCTGGGGCCAACGTCCTGACTTTC
TRBJ2-4	.	TRBV7-2	.	CASSLAVGAAKNIQYF	TGTGCCAGCAGCTTAGCGGTGGGGGCTGCCAAAAACATTCAGTACTTC
TRBJ2-4	TRBD1	TRBV19	.	CASSGTGPAKNIQYF	TGTGCCAGTAGCGGGACAGGCCCAGCCAAAAACATTCAGTACTTC
TRBJ1-3	TRBD1	TRBV30	.	CAGTGDSSGNTIYF	TGTGCCGGTACAGGGGACAGCTCTGGAAACACCATATATTTT
TRBJ1-2	.	TRBV30	.	CAWTHPGLYGYTF	TGTGCCTGGACCCACCCAGGGCTCTATGGCTACACCTTC
TRBJ1-2	TRBD1	TRBV19	.	CASSPDRTIYGYTF	TGTGCCAGTAGCCCGGACAGGACTATCTATGGCTACACCTTC
TRBJ1-2	.	TRBV28	.	CASSHGRKGISGYTF	TGTGCCAGCAGCCATGGGCGGAAGGGGATCAGTGGCTACACCTTC
TRBJ2-5	.	TRBV10-3	.	CAISESTSIIQETQYF	TGTGCCATCAGTGAGTCCACTAGCATTATACAAGAGACCCAGTACTTC
TRBJ1-2	.	TRBV5-4	.	CASSFRQPSSYGYTF	TGTGCCAGCAGCTTCAGACAGCCAAGCAGCTATGGCTACACCTTC
TRBJ1-6	.	TRBV5-4	.	CASSLGGAGSPLHF	TGTGCCAGCAGCTTAGGAGGGGCGGGGTCACCCCTCCACTTT
TRBJ1-1	.	TRBV7-2	.	CASSLWGGTEAFF	TGTGCCAGCAGCTTATGGGGAGGAACTGAAGCTTTCTTT
TRBJ1-1	.	TRBV19	.	CASSITGEGTEAFF	TGTGCCAGTAGTATCACGGGGGAAGGGACTGAAGCTTTCTTT
TRBJ1-2	.	TRBV19	.	CASSRTSNSNYGYTF	TGTGCCAGTTCCCGTACCTCAAACTCCAACTATGGCTACACCTTC
TRBJ2-7	TRBD1	TRBV29-1	.	CSVEPGQGSEQYF	TGCAGCGTTGAACCGGGACAGGGGTCCGAGCAGTACTTC
TRBJ1-6	.	TRBV5-1	.	CASSLGADSPLHF	TGCGCCAGCAGCTTGGGGGCAGATTCACCCCTCCACTTT
TRBJ1-1	TRBD1	TRBV30	.	CAWTLDRVGNTEAFF	TGTGCCTGGACCCTGGACAGGGTGGGGAACACTGAAGCTTTCTTT
TRBJ1-1	.	TRBV6-5	.	CASSTPTSDGGRAFF	TGTGCCAGCAGTACGCCCACTAGTGACGGTGGAAGGGCTTTCTTT
TRBJ2-3	.	TRBV5-1	.	CASSLPDTQYF	TGCGCCAGCAGCTTGCCAGATACGCAGTATTTT
TRBJ2-7	.	TRBV6-5	.	CASRLTPRADYEQYF	TGTGCCAGCAGGCTGACACCTAGAGCGGACTACGAGCAGTACTTC
TRBJ2-3	TRBD2	TRBV11-2	.	CASSLATSGRASDTQYF	TGTGCCAGCAGCTTAGCCACTAGCGGGAGGGCGTCAGATACGCAGTATTTT
TRBJ2-7	TRBD1	TRBV19	.	CASSISNRGSYEQYF	TGTGCCAGTAGTATCTCGAACAGGGGGTCTTACGAGCAGTACTTC
TRBJ1-1	TRBD1	TRBV6-6	.	CASSQQGASTEAFF	TGTGCCAGCAGTCAACAGGGGGCCAGCACTGAAGCTTTCTTT
TRBJ1-3	.	TRBV6-1	.	CASSEPPGGVISGNTIYF	TGTGCCAGCAGTGAACCCCCCGGTGGGGTTATATCTGGAAACACCATATATTTT
TRBJ2-2	TRBD1	TRBV7-9	.	CASSTGTGGIGELFF	TGTGCCAGCAGCACCGGGACAGGGGGGATCGGGGAGCTGTTTTTT
TRBJ2-7	.	TRBV7-2	.	CASSLAPGSYEQYF	TGTGCCAGCAGCTTAGCGCCGGGATCCTACGAGCAGTACTTC